These 27 T cell receptor beta chains originate from one sample sequenced in a study of graft-versus-host responses after intestinal transplantation (dated by TCRdb to 2020 to 2022). Per the publication, the time point label means: cells obtained before transplantation from donor or recipient. These receptors' antigens are unknown. The library was obtained by the immunoSEQ multiplex PCR assay. TCRdb took over this immuneACCESS table, retaining in-frame rearrangements with V and J assigned. Such tables are incomplete; in checked studies, under half of the missing clones stem from an unresolved V gene, and the remainder is unexplained. The table for this sample lists 100,000 or so clones; about nine tenths of them were counted only once. The top ten constitute more than 0.15% of the sample. The sequencing used unstimulated CD4+ T cells sorted from spleen or lymph node cells, collected before transplant. The receptors here all came from a human donor who was the organ donor for an intestinal transplant.

This sequence joins TRBV7-2 and TRBJ2-3; 9 bases are a match to TRBD2. Germline trimming cut 3 bases from V and 5 bases from J; bases unmatched to any gene: 3. Germline V CDR1 and CDR2: SGHTA, FQGNSA. CDR3 size: 14 residues. The CDR3 DNA reads as TGTGCCAGCAGCTTTAGCGGGGGCCGAGATACGCAGTATTTT. Translation gives CASSFSGGRDTQYF.

This clone is a singleton in its sample. The chain couples TRBV4-2 to TRBJ1-2, with 7 bases fitting TRBD1. V lost 4 bases, J lost 7 bases, and 6 bases stayed unmatched. CDR3 length equals 13 residues. Germline V lookup: CDR1 LGHNA, CDR2 YNFKEQ. CDR3 sequence: CASSRDSSLGYTF. The CDR3, as DNA: TGTGCCAGCAGCCGGGACAGCTCTCTTGGCTACACCTTC.

The J gene is TRBJ2-7, the V gene TRBV9; TRBD2 might be the D (6 bases). V gave up 0 bases and J gave up 2 bases, with 15 bases separating them. In germline, CDR1 is SGDLS, CDR2 YYNGEE. This CDR3 has 16 amino acids. CDR3 in DNA: TGTGCCAGCAGCGTAGGGGACTCCCTGGGTCCCTACGAGCAGTACTTC. Its protein product is CASSVGDSLGPYEQYF.

The CDR3 DNA is TGTGCCAGCAGCCCCAAGCTCCGTGGGGGCGGGCAGTACTTC. Its protein is CASSPKLRGGGQYF. The chain combines TRBV4-2 with TRBJ2-7; perhaps TRBD1 as D (6 bases). Trimming removed 4 bases from V and 9 bases from J, with 19 bases in between. The CDR3 loop spans 14 amino acids. In germline, CDR1 is LGHNA, CDR2 YNFKEQ.

The chain couples TRBV28 to TRBJ1-1; no definite D call. The CDR3 is made up of 14 amino acids. Germline V gives CDR1 MDHEN, CDR2 SYDVKM. Trimming cost V 5 bases and J 1 base, with 11 bases left between them. The CDR3 protein is CASSRIRGNTEAFF. CDR3 nucleotides: TGTGCCAGCAGTCGAATACGGGGGAACACTGAAGCTTTCTTT.

This chain joins TRBV4-1 and TRBJ1-3, with D maybe TRBD1 (6 bases). Germline CDR1 and CDR2: MGHRA and YSYEKL. Between the trimmed V and J ends, which lost 7 bases and 0 bases, there was a span of 13 bases. The CDR3 is made up of 15 amino acids. The CDR3 DNA is TGCGCCAGCACTCCAGGGGAGATCTCTGGAAACACCATATATTTT. Translated: CASTPGEISGNTIYF.

J is TRBJ1-2 and V is TRBV9, with TRBD1 matching 7 bases. CDR1 SGDLS and CDR2 YYNGEE come from the germline V gene. The trim removed 0 bases at V and 9 bases at J, leaving 2 bases unmatched. The CDR3 spans 12 residues. Written as DNA, the CDR3 is TGTGCCAGCAGCGTAGAGGGGGCTCGCTACACCTTC. Translating it yields CASSVEGARYTF.

This rearrangement joins TRBV4-3 to TRBJ1-4; 9 bases match TRBD1. Looked up from germline, CDR1 is LGHNA and CDR2 is YSLEER. Losses at the gene ends were 0 bases for V and 7 bases for J; bases not matched to a gene: 6. CDR3 size: 16 residues. CDR3 DNA: TGCGCCAGCAGCCAAGACGGGACAGGGCGACGTGAAAAACTGTTTTTT. Its protein is CASSQDGTGRREKLFF.

The rearrangement uses TRBV10-3 and TRBJ2-3, with 9 bases lining up with TRBD1. The CDR3 runs 15 residues. Germline CDR1 and CDR2: ENHRY and SYGVKD. The V and J ends lost 5 bases and 6 bases, in that order; junction bases with no gene match: 9. In DNA, the CDR3 is TGTGCCATCAGTCCCGGGGGACAGGGACTGGATACGCAGTATTTT. Amino acids: CAISPGGQGLDTQYF.

This chain uses TRBV5-6 with TRBJ1-1; 10 bases are a match to TRBD1. The CDR3 is 16 amino acids. J gave up 3 bases and V 2 bases, and 7 bases lay outside the gene matches. Germline loops: CDR1 SGHDT, CDR2 YYEEEE. The CDR3 here is CASSFPGQGSDTEAFF. The CDR3 nucleotides are TGTGCCAGCAGCTTCCCGGGACAGGGGTCTGACACTGAAGCTTTCTTT.

V is TRBV7-6 and J is TRBJ2-2; a weak D match, TRBD2 (6 bases). There are 16 residues in the CDR3. CDR1 is SGHVS, CDR2 FNYEAQ, per germline. Trimming left V 0 bases short and J 4 bases short, with 12 bases between. CDR3 in amino acids: CASSLAGGIGTGELFF. DNA for the CDR3: TGTGCCAGCAGCTTAGCTGGGGGGATCGGCACCGGGGAGCTGTTTTTT.

This clone was seen more than once but under ten times. One junction end disagrees with the germline gene, perhaps due to a read error. J is TRBJ1-3 and V is TRBV16, with D perhaps matching TRBD1 (6 bases). Germline CDR1 and CDR2: KGHSY and FQNENV. There are 15 residues in the CDR3. The CDR3 sequence is CASSRTVHSRNTIYF. The DNA of the CDR3 is TGTGCCAGCAGCCGGACAGTGCACTCTCGAAACACCATATATTTT. Looking up the rest from reference TRBV16 and TRBJ1-3 gives the full variable domain: GEEVAQTPKHLVRGEGQKAKLYCAPIKGHSYVFWYQQVLKNEFKFLISFQNENVFDETGMPKERFSAKCLPNSPCSLEIQATKLEDSAVYFCASSRTVHSRNTIYFGEGSWLTVV.

The chain carries TRBV4-3 and TRBJ2-4; TRBD1 matches 8 bases. Losses at the gene ends were 0 bases for V and 6 bases for J; bases not matched to a gene: 7. Germline values: CDR1 LGHNA, CDR2 YSLEER. The CDR3 runs 16 residues. DNA for the CDR3: TGCGCCAGCAGCCAAGATATTAACAGGGGGGCAAACATTCAGTACTTC. Protein: CASSQDINRGANIQYF.

The gene calls are TRBV19 and TRBJ1-4; possibly TRBD1 for D (5 bases). In germline, CDR1 is LNHDA, CDR2 SQIVND (reference sequence). The CDR3 covers 14 residues. V was cut by 3 bases and J by 3 bases, with 8 bases left in between. CDR3 DNA sequence: TGTGCCAGTAGTATTCAGGGTCCTAATGAAAAACTGTTTTTT. Translated: CASSIQGPNEKLFF. The variable domain in full, with the rest retrieved from reference TRBV19 and TRBJ1-4, is DGGITQSPKYLFRKEGQNVTLSCEQNLNHDAMYWYRQDPGQGLRLIYYSQIVNDFQKGDIAEGYSVSREKKESFPLTVTSAQKNPTAFYLCASSIQGPNEKLFFGSGTQLSVL.

V and J are TRBV4-3 and TRBJ1-1; a possible D gene is TRBD1 (6 bases). Trimming shortened V by 4 bases and J by 4 bases, and 22 bases separated the two germline ends. Germline CDR1 and CDR2: LGHNA and YSLEER. CDR3 length: 17 residues. The CDR3 protein is CASSRHSGTLSPTEAFF. The CDR3 DNA follows: TGCGCCAGCAGCCGTCACTCCGGGACACTGTCTCCCACTGAAGCTTTCTTT.

Note on this clone: Sequence at one end of the junction differs from germline and may be a read error. The gene calls are TRBV15 and TRBJ1-4; no definite D call. This CDR3 has 15 amino acids. CDR1 and CDR2 (germline): LNHNV, YYDKDF (reference sequence). The CDR3 nucleotides are TGTGCCACCAGGAGAGAGTGGAGCTATAATGAAAAACTGTTTTTT. Translating gives CATRREWSYNEKLFF.

This sequence joins TRBV27 and TRBJ1-1, with D hard to call. CDR1 and CDR2 from the germline V gene are MNHEY and SMNVEV (reference sequence). V lost 6 bases and J lost 0, with 8 bases in between. The CDR3 consists of 13 residues. The CDR3 coding sequence is TGTGCCAGCAGGAACACGTTGAACACTGAAGCTTTCTTT. It specifies CASRNTLNTEAFF.

The chain recombines TRBV9 with TRBJ2-5; 9 bases line up with TRBD2. CDR1 and CDR2 from the germline V gene are SGDLS and YYNGEE. The CDR3 sequence is 16 residues long. The V and J ends lost 0 bases and 3 bases, in that order; junction bases with no gene match: 6. The CDR3 loop reads CASSVGLAGVEETQYF. As DNA, the CDR3 is TGTGCCAGCAGCGTAGGATTAGCGGGGGTGGAAGAGACCCAGTACTTC.

The sample holds one count of this clone. This chain joins TRBV5-1 and TRBJ2-3; perhaps TRBD2 as D (6 bases). CDR3 length equals 18 residues. The germline CDR1 and CDR2 sequences are SGHRS and YFSETQ. The V end lost 4 bases, the J end lost 4 bases, and 25 bases lay between the germline ends. CDR3 loop: CASSQGLRAGSIADTQYF. CDR3 DNA: TGCGCCAGCAGCCAGGGCCTCCGGGCGGGGAGCATTGCAGATACGCAGTATTTT.

J is TRBJ2-2 and V is TRBV27; no firm D call. Germline assignment: CDR1 MNHEY and CDR2 SMNVEV (reference sequence). The CDR3 covers 14 residues. Trimming removed 2 bases at V and 5 bases at J, with 9 bases between. CDR3 DNA sequence: TGTGCCAGCAGTTTAATGGTCGGTACCGGGGAGCTGTTTTTT. Amino acid sequence: CASSLMVGTGELFF.

This clone occurred once. V gene TRBV5-1 combines with J gene TRBJ2-3; a weak D match, TRBD2 (5 bases). CDR1 is SGHRS and CDR2 is YFSETQ in the germline V gene. Deletions cut 6 bases from V and 2 bases from J, with 16 bases between. This CDR3 region has 15 residues. CDR3 nucleotide sequence: TGCGCCAGCACTCGGGGTCGGCCTAACACAGATACGCAGTATTTT. This translates into CASTRGRPNTDTQYF.

CDR3 sequence: CASSLTGLGSYNSPLHF. The DNA for the CDR3 is TGTGCCAGCAGCTTAACGGGACTTGGCTCCTATAATTCACCCCTCCACTTT. The V gene is TRBV7-3, the J gene TRBJ1-6; tentative D call: TRBD1 (5 bases). The CDR3 length is 17 residues. From germline, CDR1 is SGHTA and CDR2 FQGTGA. V was shortened by 0 bases and J by 0 bases, with 9 bases between the two germline ends.

This chain links TRBV18 with TRBJ1-2, with D perhaps TRBD1 (5 bases). This CDR3 contains 16 residues. The V gene's germline CDR1 is KGHSH and CDR2 LQKENI. V gave up 0 bases and J gave up 6 bases, with 17 bases separating them. The CDR3 coding sequence is TGTGCCAGCTCACCACCTCTCTTATCAGGGTTAAATGGCTACACCTTC. Residues: CASSPPLLSGLNGYTF.

The chain combines TRBV5-1 with TRBJ1-2; D gene unclear. Germline CDR1 reads SGHRS; CDR2 reads YFSETQ. The CDR3 consists of 11 residues. Between the trimmed V and J ends, which lost 3 bases and 4 bases, there was a span of 4 bases. In DNA, the CDR3 is TGCGCCAGCAGCTCCTCCTATGGCTACACCTTC. This sequence encodes CASSSSYGYTF.

This sequence joins TRBV9 and TRBJ1-2, with a possible D match to TRBD1 (5 bases). CDR1 SGDLS and CDR2 YYNGEE come from the germline V gene. Deletions cut 2 bases from V and 4 bases from J, with 12 bases between. CDR3 length: 14 residues. CDR3 residues: CASSVGNRPYGYTF. The CDR3, as DNA: TGTGCCAGCAGCGTGGGGAACAGGCCCTATGGCTACACCTTC.

CDR3 residues: CASSPGLAWGVQYF. The CDR3 nucleotides are TGTGCCAGCAGCCCGGGACTAGCGTGGGGAGTTCAGTACTTC. The rearrangement links TRBV7-9 to TRBJ2-4; TRBD2 matches 10 bases. Germline V gene sequence: CDR1 SEHNR, CDR2 FQNEAQ (reference sequence). The length of the CDR3 is 14 residues. V dropped 5 bases and J dropped 11; count of bases not matched to a gene: 9.

The rearrangement links TRBV6-5 to TRBJ2-5, with D possibly matching TRBD1 (6 bases). V was pared by 0 bases and J by 3 bases, with 11 bases between. CDR3 length: 15 amino acids. Germline V gene lookup returns CDR1 MNHEY and CDR2 SVGAGI. The CDR3 DNA reads as TGTGCCAGCAGTTACTCGGCAGGGGACAAAGAGACCCAGTACTTC. Translating it yields CASSYSAGDKETQYF.